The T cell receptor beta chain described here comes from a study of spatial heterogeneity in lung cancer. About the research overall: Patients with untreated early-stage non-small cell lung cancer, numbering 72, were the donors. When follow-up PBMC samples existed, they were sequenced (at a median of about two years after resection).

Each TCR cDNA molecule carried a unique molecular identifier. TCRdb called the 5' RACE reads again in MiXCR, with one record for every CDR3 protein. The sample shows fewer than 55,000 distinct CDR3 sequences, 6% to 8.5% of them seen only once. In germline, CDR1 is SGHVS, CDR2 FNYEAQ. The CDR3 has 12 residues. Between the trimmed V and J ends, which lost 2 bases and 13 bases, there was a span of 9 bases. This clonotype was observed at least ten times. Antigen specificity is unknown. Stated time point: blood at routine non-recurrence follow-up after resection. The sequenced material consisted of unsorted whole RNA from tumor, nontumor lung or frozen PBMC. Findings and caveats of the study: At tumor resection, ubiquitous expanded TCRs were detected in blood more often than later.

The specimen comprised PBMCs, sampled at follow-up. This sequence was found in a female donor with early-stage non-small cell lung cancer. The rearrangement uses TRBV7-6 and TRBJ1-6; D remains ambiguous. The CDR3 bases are TGTGCCAGCAGCTTACCGGGCCGCCCCCTCCACTTT. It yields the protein CASSLPGRPLHF.